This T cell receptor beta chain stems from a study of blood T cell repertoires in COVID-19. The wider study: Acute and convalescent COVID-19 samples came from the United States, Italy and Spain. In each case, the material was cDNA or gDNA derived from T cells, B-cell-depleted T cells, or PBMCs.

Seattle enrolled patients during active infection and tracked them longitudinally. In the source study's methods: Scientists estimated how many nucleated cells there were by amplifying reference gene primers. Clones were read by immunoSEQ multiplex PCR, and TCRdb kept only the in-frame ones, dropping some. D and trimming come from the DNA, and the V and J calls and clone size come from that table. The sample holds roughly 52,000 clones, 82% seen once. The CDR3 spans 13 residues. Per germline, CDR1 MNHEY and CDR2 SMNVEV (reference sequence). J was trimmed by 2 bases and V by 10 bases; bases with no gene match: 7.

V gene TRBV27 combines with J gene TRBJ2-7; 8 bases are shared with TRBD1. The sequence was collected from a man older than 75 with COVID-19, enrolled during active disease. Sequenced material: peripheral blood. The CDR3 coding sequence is TGTGCCACCGCGGACAGGGTAGCCTACGAGCAGTACTTC. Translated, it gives CATADRVAYEQYF.